Each of the 26 T cell receptor beta chains below was sequenced from the same sample in a study of OX40 agonist ivuxolimab in advanced cancers. TCRdb's table, derived via immunoSEQ multiplex PCR, lists solely in-frame clones and lacks some. The table lists tens of thousands of clones, approximately 92% of them singletons. The sample here was CD4+ or CD8+ T cells sorted from blood, taken in a trial of the OX40 agonist ivuxolimab. All receptors come from an adult with an advanced solid tumor such as melanoma, head and neck, liver or kidney cancer.

V is TRBV7-3 and J is TRBJ2-1; 11 nucleotides line up with TRBD1. Germline assignment: CDR1 SGHTA and CDR2 FQGTGA. This CDR3 is 14 amino acids long. Trimming cost V 5 bases and J 13 bases; bases outside gene matches: 10. DNA of the CDR3: TGTGCCAGCAGCCCTGGGACAGGGGGGGTGGAACAGTTCTTC. This codes for CASSPGTGGVEQFF.

V usage is TRBV6-5 and J usage is TRBJ2-3; 12 bases align to TRBD2. This CDR3 is 14 amino acids long. V lost 6 bases to trimming and J lost 8 bases; unmatched junction nucleotides: 6. Germline CDR1 and CDR2: MNHEY and SVGAGI. In DNA form, the CDR3 reads TGTGCCAGCAGCCCTAGCGGGGGGGTCCGTACGCAGTATTTT. It specifies CASSPSGGVRTQYF.

This rearrangement joins TRBV11-1 to TRBJ1-1, with D possibly TRBD1 on 6 matching bases. There are 16 residues in the CDR3. The germline V and J ends were trimmed by 2 bases and 4 bases, with 17 bases remaining between them. Per the germline V gene, CDR1 is SGHAT and CDR2 is FQDESV (reference sequence). CDR3 sequence (DNA): TGTGCCAGCAGCTTAAGCATAAGGGGGAGTGCCACTGAAGCTTTCTTT. It is translated as CASSLSIRGSATEAFF.

The chain couples TRBV7-2 to TRBJ2-5; D is undetermined. The assigned J gene may be wrong: the sequence end matches TRBJ2-7 better. This CDR3 contains 14 residues. Germline V lookup: CDR1 SGHTA, CDR2 FQGNSA. CDR3 bases: TGTGCCAGCAGCACAAACCTACACCCTTACGAGCAGTACTTC. This codes for CASSTNLHPYEQYF.

The rearrangement links TRBV10-3 to TRBJ2-7; D not certain. From germline, CDR1 is ENHRY and CDR2 SYGVKD. The CDR3 has 17 residues. V was pared by 0 bases and J by 0 bases, with 15 bases between. CDR3 loop: CAISESGLQSSSYEQYF. In DNA, the CDR3 is TGTGCCATCAGTGAGTCCGGCTTACAGTCGAGCTCCTACGAGCAGTACTTC.

The chain recombines TRBV6-1 with TRBJ1-5; D remains ambiguous. From germline, CDR1 is MNHNS and CDR2 SASEGT. Trimming cost V 4 bases and J 5 bases, with 3 bases left between them. This CDR3 is 11 amino acids long. The CDR3 DNA reads as TGTGCCAGCAGTGGGGATCAGCCCCAGCATTTT. This sequence encodes CASSGDQPQHF.

V usage is TRBV27 and J usage is TRBJ2-2; D remains unclear. V shed 4 bases and J shed 0 bases, with 15 bases lying between them. This CDR3 is 17 amino acids long. Germline CDR1 is MNHEY and CDR2 is SMNVEV (reference sequence). CDR3: CASSSPNGPANTGELFF. The CDR3 DNA follows: TGTGCCAGCAGTTCCCCCAACGGGCCGGCGAACACCGGGGAGCTGTTTTTT.

V is TRBV7-2 and J is TRBJ2-1; a weak D match, TRBD2 (7 bases). Trimming removed 1 base at V and 3 bases at J, with 10 bases between. Germline V gene lookup returns CDR1 SGHTA and CDR2 FQGNSA. The CDR3 extends over 15 amino acids. CDR3 residues: CASSLGGGLYNEQFF. The CDR3, as DNA: TGTGCCAGCAGCTTAGGGGGGGGCCTCTACAATGAGCAGTTCTTC.

The gene calls are TRBV10-2 and TRBJ1-6, with a tentative D call TRBD1 (5 bases). The CDR3 extends over 14 amino acids. Deletions cut 6 bases from V and 8 bases from J, with 14 bases between. The germline gives CDR1 WSHSY, CDR2 SAAADI. CDR3 sequence (DNA): TGCGCCAGCAGCCCAGGGAATCCTCATTCACCCCTCCACTTT. Its translation is CASSPGNPHSPLHF.

The chain recombines TRBV6-6 with TRBJ2-7, with 8 positions matching TRBD1. V lost 1 base, J lost 1 base, and 3 bases stayed unmatched. CDR1 is MNHNY and CDR2 is SVGAGI in the germline V gene (reference sequence). The CDR3 is 15 residues long. The CDR3 reads CASSYFGQGSYEQYF. DNA of the CDR3: TGTGCCAGCAGTTACTTTGGACAGGGATCCTACGAGCAGTACTTC.

The CDR3 nucleotides are TGCGCCAGCAGCATGCCTACAGGGGGACGGCAAGAGACCCAGTACTTC. It specifies CASSMPTGGRQETQYF. The chain has TRBV5-1 and TRBJ2-5; 8 nucleotides match TRBD1. Germline loops: CDR1 SGHRS, CDR2 YFSETQ. This CDR3 is 16 amino acids long. Unmatched junction bases numbered 10, after V lost 4 bases and J lost 2 bases.

The CDR3 DNA reads as TGCGCCAGCAGCCCTTCGACGGGGGGGACTGGAAACACCATATATTTT. Translated: CASSPSTGGTGNTIYF. This chain uses TRBV5-1 with TRBJ1-3; TRBD1 might be the D (5 bases). V was cut by 4 bases and J by 2 bases, with 16 bases left in between. This CDR3 contains 16 residues. Per the germline V gene, CDR1 is SGHRS and CDR2 is YFSETQ.

The chain recombines TRBV18 with TRBJ1-4; 7 bases are a match to TRBD1. Trimming removed 3 bases from V and 3 bases from J; junction bases left unmatched: 7. This CDR3 has 16 amino acids. Looked up from germline, CDR1 is KGHSH and CDR2 is LQKENI. The CDR3 nucleotides are TGTGCCAGCTCACCGATCCAACAGGGGCCTAATGAAAAACTGTTTTTT. Translating it yields CASSPIQQGPNEKLFF. The complete variable domain, with remaining parts taken from reference TRBV18 and TRBJ1-4, reads NAGVMQNPRHLVRRRGQEARLRCSPMKGHSHVYWYRQLPEEGLKFMVYLQKENIIDESGMPKERFSAEFPKEGPSILRIQQVVRGDSAAYFCASSPIQQGPNEKLFFGSGTQLSVL.

The J gene is TRBJ1-2, the V gene TRBV6-6; TRBD1 is a possible D gene (5 bases). Germline V gene sequence: CDR1 MNHNY, CDR2 SVGAGI (reference sequence). The CDR3 is made up of 11 amino acids. The V gene lost 6 bases and the J gene lost 6 bases, with 8 bases spanning the gap. The CDR3 loop is CASSQGDGYTF. CDR3 sequence (DNA): TGTGCCAGCAGCCAGGGTGATGGCTACACCTTC.

The V gene is TRBV6-5, the J gene TRBJ2-7; possibly TRBD1 for D (6 bases). This CDR3 is 11 amino acids long. The ends were cut back, 6 bases at V and 7 bases at J, with 10 bases in the middle. Germline CDR1 reads MNHEY; CDR2 reads SVGAGI. CDR3 in DNA: TGTGCCAGCAGAATTGGACAGGAGCAGTACTTC. Translating it yields CASRIGQEQYF.

The chain joins TRBV7-6 to TRBJ2-3; TRBD1 aligns across 7 bases. This CDR3 comprises 16 residues. V lost 1 base and J lost 1; bases outside the gene matches: 5. Germline CDR1 SGHVS, CDR2 FNYEAQ. Here the CDR3 DNA reads TGTGCCAGCAGCTTAGACCACAGGGGAGGCACAGATACGCAGTATTTT. Translation: CASSLDHRGGTDTQYF.

V is TRBV11-2 and J is TRBJ2-3, with 8 nucleotides matching TRBD2. The CDR3 is 13 amino acids. With V trimmed by 5 bases and J by 3 bases, 1 base remained unmatched. The V gene's germline CDR1 is SGHAT and CDR2 FQNNGV. CDR3 protein: CASSRGGTDTQYF. Written as DNA, the CDR3 is TGTGCCAGCAGCCGCGGGGGGACAGATACGCAGTATTTT. Looking up the rest from reference TRBV11-2 and TRBJ2-3 gives the full variable domain: EAGVAQSPRYKIIEKRQSVAFWCNPISGHATLYWYQQILGQGPKLLIQFQNNGVVDDSQLPKDRFSAERLKGVDSTLKIQPAKLEDSAVYLCASSRGGTDTQYFGPGTRLTVL.

This rearrangement joins TRBV19 to TRBJ2-3; the match to TRBD2 covers 13 bases. After removal of 7 bases from V and 8 bases from J, the junction contained 9 bases not matched to a gene. The CDR3 is made up of 15 amino acids. Germline-derived CDR1 and CDR2 are LNHDA and SQIVND (reference sequence). CDR3 residues: CASKGTSGVYGTQYF. The CDR3 nucleotides read TGTGCCAGTAAAGGGACTAGCGGGGTCTACGGTACGCAGTATTTT.

The rearrangement joins TRBV7-8 to TRBJ2-1; 13 bases agree with TRBD2. The CDR3 totals 18 residues. Looked up from germline, CDR1 is SGHVS and CDR2 is FQNEAQ. Trimming cost V 2 bases and J 7 bases; bases outside gene matches: 11. The CDR3, as DNA: TGTGCCAGCAGCTTAACACTAGCGGGGGGGCAGTGGTTTAATGAGCAGTTCTTC. Protein: CASSLTLAGGQWFNEQFF.

V and J are TRBV5-1 and TRBJ2-7, with 11 bases fitting TRBD2. Germline V gene lookup returns CDR1 SGHRS and CDR2 YFSETQ. With V trimmed by 6 bases and J by 3 bases, 8 bases remained unmatched. The CDR3 loop spans 15 amino acids. The CDR3 coding sequence is TGCGCCAGCAACTATAGCGGGAGGGAAAACTACGAGCAGTACTTC. As protein: CASNYSGRENYEQYF.

The CDR3: CASRPTGFLYNEQFF. The DNA for the CDR3 is TGTGCCAGCAGACCTACGGGATTCCTATACAATGAGCAGTTCTTC. The V gene is TRBV9, the J gene TRBJ2-1; TRBD2 is a possible D gene (5 bases). The CDR3 sequence is 15 residues long. Germline V gives CDR1 SGDLS, CDR2 YYNGEE. V dropped 5 bases and J dropped 4 bases, with 16 bases sitting between them.

The J gene is TRBJ2-5, the V gene TRBV2; D is ambiguous. V lost 1 base and J lost 6, with 9 bases in between. CDR1 is SNHLY and CDR2 is FYNNEI in the germline V gene. This CDR3 contains 13 residues. The CDR3 spells CASSEVGSQTQYF. In DNA, the CDR3 is TGTGCCAGCAGTGAAGTTGGTTCGCAGACCCAGTACTTC.

The chain couples TRBV10-3 to TRBJ2-7; D not certain. Deletions cut 6 bases from V and 2 bases from J, with 17 bases between. CDR3 size: 15 residues. Germline lookup yields CDR1 ENHRY and CDR2 SYGVKD. In nucleotides, the CDR3 is TGTGCCATCAGCGACTCGAATTATTTGGCCTACGAGCAGTACTTC. Its protein is CAISDSNYLAYEQYF.

For the CDR3, the DNA is TGTGCCAGCTCACCGGGGGTCCACGAGCAGTACTTC. This encodes CASSPGVHEQYF. The rearrangement joins TRBV18 to TRBJ2-7; either TRBD1 or TRBD2 may supply D (5 bases each). V dropped 3 bases and J dropped 5 bases, with 8 bases sitting between them. CDR1 and CDR2 (germline): KGHSH, LQKENI. There are 12 residues in the CDR3.

The chain employs TRBV6-6 and TRBJ2-2, with 8 bases lining up with TRBD1. This CDR3 comprises 15 residues. Germline-derived CDR1 and CDR2 are MNHNY and SVGAGI (reference sequence). V lost 4 bases and J lost 7; bases outside the gene matches: 8. The CDR3 reads CASSSLGQANGELFF. CDR3 DNA sequence: TGTGCCAGCAGTTCCCTGGGACAGGCCAACGGGGAGCTGTTTTTT.

The rearrangement uses TRBV29-1 and TRBJ1-1; 7 nucleotides line up with TRBD1. CDR1 SQVTM and CDR2 ANQGSEA come from the germline V gene. CDR3 size: 11 residues. Trimming at V came to 7 bases and at J to 10 bases, leaving 9 bases not matched to a gene. The CDR3 protein is CSGNSGTAAFF. For the CDR3, the DNA is TGCAGCGGGAATTCCGGGACAGCAGCTTTCTTT.